This record concerns one TCR beta chain sequence. Some clones are missing from TCRdb's copy, which holds only in-frame ones; the method was immunoSEQ multiplex PCR. In the table there are about 610,000 clones, roughly 90% of which are singletons. The germline V gene encodes CDR1 MGHDK and CDR2 SYGVNS. Trimming left V 9 bases short and J 5 bases short, with 23 bases between. The CDR3 spans 15 residues. The entry originates in a study of shared T cell receptors in the human thymus. The same sample was also used in a study of human thymus T cells. That paper states: Congenital heart defects were the reason for the corrective surgery that the donors, healthy Finnish infants, were having. Resections were taken during corrective heart surgery, and the thymus tissue came from these. Usage of V and J genes appeared biased in thymic and blood repertoires. Overlap was high between thymic repertoires from unrelated individuals, as reported in related research.

This chain connects TRBV25-1 to TRBJ2-7, with D possibly matching TRBD2 (5 bases). The sequence derives from a boy in the first two years of life with a congenital heart defect. Input material: thymocytes. CDR3 nucleotides: TGTGCCAGTGGGCTTCGAGGGTCCCCAAGGAACGAGCAGTACTTC. Amino acid sequence: CASGLRGSPRNEQYF.